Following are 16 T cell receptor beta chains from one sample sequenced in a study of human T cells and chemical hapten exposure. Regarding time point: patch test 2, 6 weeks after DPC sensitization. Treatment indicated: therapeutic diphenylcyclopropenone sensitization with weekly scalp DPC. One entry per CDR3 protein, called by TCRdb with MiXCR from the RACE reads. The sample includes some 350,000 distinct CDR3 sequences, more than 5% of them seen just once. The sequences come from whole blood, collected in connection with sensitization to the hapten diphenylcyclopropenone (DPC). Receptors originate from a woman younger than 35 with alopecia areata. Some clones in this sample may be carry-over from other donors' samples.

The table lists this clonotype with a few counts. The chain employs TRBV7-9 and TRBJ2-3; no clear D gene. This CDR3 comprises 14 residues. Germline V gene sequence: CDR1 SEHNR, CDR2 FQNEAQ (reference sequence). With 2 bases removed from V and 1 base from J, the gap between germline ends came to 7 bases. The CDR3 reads CASSLITGTDTQYF. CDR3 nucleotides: TGTGCCAGCAGCTTAATCACAGGCACAGATACGCAGTATTTT.

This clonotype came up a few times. CDR3 sequence reads: CASSYGQANTEAFF. CDR3 nucleotides: TGTGCCAGCAGTTATGGACAGGCCAACACTGAAGCTTTCTTT. The chain has TRBV12-3 or TRBV12-4 and TRBJ1-1; TRBD1 matches 7 bases. V lost 4 bases and J lost 2; bases outside the gene matches: 4. CDR3 length: 14 amino acids.

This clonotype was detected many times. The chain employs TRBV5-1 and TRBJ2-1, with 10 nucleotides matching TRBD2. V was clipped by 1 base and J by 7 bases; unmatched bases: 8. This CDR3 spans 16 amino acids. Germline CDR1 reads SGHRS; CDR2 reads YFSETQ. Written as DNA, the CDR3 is TGCGCCAGCAGCTTGTCTGTAGTAGCGGGGGGAAATGAGCAGTTCTTC. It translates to CASSLSVVAGGNEQFF.

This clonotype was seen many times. This CDR3 reads CASSLGGTTYEQYF. CDR3 coding DNA: TGTGCCAGCAGCTTGGGGGGGACGACCTACGAGCAGTACTTC. The gene calls are TRBV5-4 and TRBJ2-7, with D possibly being TRBD1 or TRBD2 (5 bases each). The CDR3 consists of 14 residues. The V and J ends lost 0 bases and 2 bases respectively, with 9 bases between them. The germline V gene has CDR1 SGHNT and CDR2 YYREEE (reference sequence).

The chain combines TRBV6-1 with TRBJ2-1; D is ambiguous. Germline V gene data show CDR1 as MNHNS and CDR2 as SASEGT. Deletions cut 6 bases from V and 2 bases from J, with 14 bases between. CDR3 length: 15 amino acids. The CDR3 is CASSHTAQTYNEQFF. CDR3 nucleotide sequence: TGTGCCAGCAGCCATACTGCCCAAACCTACAATGAGCAGTTCTTC.

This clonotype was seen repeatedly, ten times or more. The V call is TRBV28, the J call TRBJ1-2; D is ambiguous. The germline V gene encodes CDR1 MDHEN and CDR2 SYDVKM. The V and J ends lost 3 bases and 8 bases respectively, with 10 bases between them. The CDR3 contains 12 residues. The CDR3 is CASSFPGGGYTF. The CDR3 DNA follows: TGTGCCAGCAGTTTTCCAGGTGGCGGCTACACCTTC.

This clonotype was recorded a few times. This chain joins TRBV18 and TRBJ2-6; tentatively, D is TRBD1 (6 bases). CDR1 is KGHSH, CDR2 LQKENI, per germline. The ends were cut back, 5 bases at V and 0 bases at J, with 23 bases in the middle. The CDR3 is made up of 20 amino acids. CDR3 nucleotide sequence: TGTGCCAGCTCAGGGATGAACAGGGCGGGTCCCCTCTCTGGGGCCAACGTCCTGACTTTC. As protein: CASSGMNRAGPLSGANVLTF.

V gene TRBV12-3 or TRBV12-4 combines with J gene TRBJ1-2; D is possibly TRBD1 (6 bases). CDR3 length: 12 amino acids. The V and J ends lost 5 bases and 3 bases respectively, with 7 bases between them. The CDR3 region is CASSTGYYGYTF. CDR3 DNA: TGTGCCAGCAGTACAGGGTACTATGGCTACACCTTC.

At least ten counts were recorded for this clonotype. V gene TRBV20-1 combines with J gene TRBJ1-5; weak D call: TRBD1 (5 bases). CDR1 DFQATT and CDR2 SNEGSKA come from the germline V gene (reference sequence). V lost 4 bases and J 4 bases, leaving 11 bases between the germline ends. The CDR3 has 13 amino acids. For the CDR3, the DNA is TGCAGTGCTAAGTGGGCAGGGAATCAGCCCCAGCATTTT. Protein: CSAKWAGNQPQHF.

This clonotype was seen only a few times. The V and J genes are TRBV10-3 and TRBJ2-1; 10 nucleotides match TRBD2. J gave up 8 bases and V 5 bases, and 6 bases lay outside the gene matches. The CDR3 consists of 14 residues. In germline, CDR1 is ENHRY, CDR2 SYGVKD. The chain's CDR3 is CAISYLAGDDEQFF. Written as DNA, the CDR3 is TGTGCCATCAGTTACCTAGCGGGGGATGATGAGCAGTTCTTC.

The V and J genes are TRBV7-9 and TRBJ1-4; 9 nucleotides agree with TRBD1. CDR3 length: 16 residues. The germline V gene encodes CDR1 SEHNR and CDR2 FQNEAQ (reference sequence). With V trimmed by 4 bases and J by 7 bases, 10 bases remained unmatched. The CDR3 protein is CASSSLQGARSEKLFF. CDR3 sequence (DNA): TGTGCCAGCAGCTCCCTACAGGGGGCGCGGAGTGAAAAACTGTTTTTT.

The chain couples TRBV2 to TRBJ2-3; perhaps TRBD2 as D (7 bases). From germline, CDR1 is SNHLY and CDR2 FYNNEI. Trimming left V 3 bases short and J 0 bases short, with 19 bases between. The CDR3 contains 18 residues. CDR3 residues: CASSDSVGGGSSTDTQYF. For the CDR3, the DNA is TGTGCCAGCAGTGACAGCGTCGGCGGGGGCTCTAGCACAGATACGCAGTATTTT.

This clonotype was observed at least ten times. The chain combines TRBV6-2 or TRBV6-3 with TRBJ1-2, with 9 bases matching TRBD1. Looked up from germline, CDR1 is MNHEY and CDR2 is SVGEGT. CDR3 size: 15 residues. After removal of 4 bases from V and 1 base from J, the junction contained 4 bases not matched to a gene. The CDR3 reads CASSSPDRGNYGYTF. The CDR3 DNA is TGTGCCAGCAGTTCTCCGGACAGGGGTAACTATGGCTACACCTTC.

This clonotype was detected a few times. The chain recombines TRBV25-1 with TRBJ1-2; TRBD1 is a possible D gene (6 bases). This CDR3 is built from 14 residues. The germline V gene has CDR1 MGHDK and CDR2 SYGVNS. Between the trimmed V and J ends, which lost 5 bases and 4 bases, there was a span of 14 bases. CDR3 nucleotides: TGTGCCAGCAGTCGGGGCGGGGGCGCCTATGGCTACACCTTC. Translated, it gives CASSRGGGAYGYTF.

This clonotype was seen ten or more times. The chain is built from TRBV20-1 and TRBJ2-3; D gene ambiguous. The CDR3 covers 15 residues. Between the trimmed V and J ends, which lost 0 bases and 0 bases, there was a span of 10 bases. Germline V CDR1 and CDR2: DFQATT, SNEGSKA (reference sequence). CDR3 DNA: TGCAGTGCTAGAGACGGCGGAAGAAGCACAGATACGCAGTATTTT. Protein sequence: CSARDGGRSTDTQYF.

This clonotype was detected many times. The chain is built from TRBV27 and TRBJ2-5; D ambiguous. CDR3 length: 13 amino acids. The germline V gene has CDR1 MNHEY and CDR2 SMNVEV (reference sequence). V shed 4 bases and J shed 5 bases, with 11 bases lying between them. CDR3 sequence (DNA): TGTGCCAGCAGTTCAGGATTTGCGGAGACCCAGTACTTC. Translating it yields CASSSGFAETQYF.